This T cell receptor beta chain stems from a study of blood T cell repertoires in COVID-19. Study background: Acute and convalescent COVID-19 samples came from the United States, Italy and Spain. T cells, B-cell-depleted T cells, or PBMCs provided the cDNA or gDNA that served as material.

CDR3 size: 14 residues. Germline lookup yields CDR1 SNHLY and CDR2 FYNNEI. Trimming at V came to 11 bases and at J to 2 bases, leaving 9 bases not matched to a gene. As processed by the authors: Amplification with reference gene primers provided the estimates of nucleated cell counts. The protocol was immunoSEQ multiplex PCR, while the TCRdb copy is restricted to in-frame clones and leaves out a portion. V, J and clone size reflect that table, while D and trimming were determined from the DNA. The table lists 150,000 to 200,000 clones, about 87% of them singletons. Sequencing was done on a sample of peripheral blood. The chain links TRBV2 to TRBJ1-2; TRBD1 agrees at 9 bases. The TCR was taken from a man between 18 and 35 years old with active or convalescent COVID-19. The CDR3 protein is CAFEGDRVNYGYTF. The CDR3 DNA reads TGTGCCTTCGAGGGGGACAGGGTAAACTATGGCTACACCTTC.